This T cell receptor (beta chain) emerged from a study of T cell repertoires in cytomegalovirus infection. Background on the study: Public TCR beta signatures were indicative of both CMV infection and a matching HLA type.

TCRdb analysed the reads with MiXCR anew, one entry per CDR3 protein. The table shows approximately 250,000 distinct CDR3 sequences, with around 6.2% occurring only once. There are a few counts of this clonotype. Its antigen remains unknown. Study-wide results and limits: HLA-C-restricted CMV clonotypes gave the most frequent clonotype in two of eight donors.

Germline values: CDR1 DFQATT, CDR2 SNEGSKA (reference sequence). The CDR3 totals 12 residues. V gave up 6 bases and J gave up 2 bases, with 10 bases separating them. This clonotype originated in a human donor in good health (CMV status not recorded). Some clones in this sample may be carry-over from other donors' samples. Sequencing used PBMCs. This chain joins TRBV20-1 and TRBJ1-2, with unresolved D. CDR3 sequence reads: CSATADNYGYTF. The CDR3 DNA reads TGCAGTGCCACAGCAGACAACTATGGCTACACCTTC.